The clone carrying this TCR beta chain came up once. This entry comes from a study of blood T cell repertoires in COVID-19. For the study at large: Nucleic acid was either cDNA or gDNA, and it came from T cells, B-cell-depleted T cells, or PBMCs.

There are 18 residues in the CDR3. The germline gives CDR1 MDHEN, CDR2 SYDVKM. Trimming took 9 bases from V and 2 from J; bases not matched to a gene: 16. Individuals aged about 18 to 90 years were recruited from 24 US areas. Data came from immunoSEQ multiplex PCR; TCRdb stores just in-frame clones and leaves some out. Among roughly 250,000 clones, 70% to 90% were seen once, and the ten largest hold more than 0.95%. This TCR derives from a woman between 35 and 50 years old with acute COVID-19. J is TRBJ2-1 and V is TRBV28; 10 bases agree with TRBD1. The sample consisted of PBMCs or T cells enriched from blood (not recorded which). CDR3 nucleotides: TGTGCCAGTGGAGGAGGTGGACAGGGGGTTGGAGCCTACAATGAGCAGTTCTTC. Translating it yields CASGGGGQGVGAYNEQFF.